What follows are 9 T cell receptor beta chains derived from one specimen sequenced in a study of T cell responses to AZD1222 COVID-19 vaccine. Clones were sequenced by immunoSEQ multiplex PCR, and TCRdb holds only the in-frame ones, with some missing. The data show about 92,000 clones, about nine tenths seen once. Sequences were derived from peripheral blood, sampled on day 0 of AZD1222 vaccination. The receptors shown here come from an adult in good health.

The chain has TRBV9 and TRBJ1-3; possibly TRBD1 for D (5 bases). Germline loops: CDR1 SGDLS, CDR2 YYNGEE. This CDR3 comprises 15 residues. Trimming cost V 0 bases and J 4 bases, with 11 bases left between them. The CDR3 loop reads CASSVEQGTGNTIYF. In nucleotides, the CDR3 is TGTGCCAGCAGCGTAGAGCAGGGTACAGGAAACACCATATATTTT.

The rearrangement joins TRBV2 to TRBJ2-3; D remains unclear. The CDR3 has 12 residues. CDR1 and CDR2 (germline): SNHLY, FYNNEI. The V and J ends lost 5 bases and 2 bases respectively, with 5 bases between them. This chain's CDR3 is CASSRDTDTQYF. The CDR3 DNA reads as TGTGCCAGCAGTCGAGACACAGATACGCAGTATTTT.

The chain uses TRBV7-9 and TRBJ1-2, with 7 bases identical to TRBD1. Germline lookup yields CDR1 SEHNR and CDR2 FQNEAQ (reference sequence). V gave up 6 bases and J gave up 2 bases; unmatched junction bases: 9. CDR3 size: 15 residues. The CDR3 here is CASRISEQGNYGYTF. In DNA, the CDR3 is TGTGCCAGCAGAATATCCGAACAGGGGAACTATGGCTACACCTTC.

This clone was seen only a few times. The rearrangement uses TRBV5-1 and TRBJ2-2; D is unresolved. The V and J ends lost 3 bases and 6 bases respectively, with 9 bases between them. Germline V gives CDR1 SGHRS, CDR2 YFSETQ. The CDR3 length is 13 residues. CDR3 sequence reads: CASSSGPPGELFF. Written as DNA, the CDR3 is TGCGCCAGCAGCTCAGGACCCCCCGGGGAGCTGTTTTTT.

The chain carries TRBV29-1 and TRBJ2-6, with D unresolved. CDR3 length equals 13 residues. V was cut by 4 bases and J by 4 bases, with 8 bases left in between. The germline V gene encodes CDR1 SQVTM and CDR2 ANQGSEA. CDR3 bases: TGCAGCGTTGCCCTCGGAGGGGCCAACGTCCTGACTTTC. Translating it yields CSVALGGANVLTF.

The chain has TRBV6-4 and TRBJ2-1; D is perhaps TRBD1 or TRBD2 (5 bases each). The V end was cut by 6 bases, the J end by 6 bases, with 18 bases between. The CDR3 runs 15 residues. Germline assignment: CDR1 MRHNA and CDR2 SNTAGT. This CDR3 is CASSRDRSLGNEQFF. The DNA of the CDR3 is TGTGCCAGCAGCCGGGACCGCAGTTTGGGCAATGAGCAGTTCTTC.

This rearrangement joins TRBV7-8 to TRBJ2-1; 15 bases map to TRBD2. The V segment lost 2 bases and the J segment 6 bases; nucleotides outside the gene matches: 5. Germline V gene sequence: CDR1 SGHVS, CDR2 FQNEAQ. This CDR3 has 17 residues. The CDR3 region has the DNA TGTGCCAGCAGCTTAAGGACTAGCGGGAGGGGGGGCAATGAGCAGTTCTTC. It yields the protein CASSLRTSGRGGNEQFF.

This chain links TRBV5-1 with TRBJ2-5; 11 nucleotides align to TRBD2. With V trimmed by 4 bases and J by 1 base, 6 bases remained unmatched. CDR1 and CDR2 (germline): SGHRS, YFSETQ. This CDR3 contains 16 residues. This CDR3 is CASSATGLAVQETQYF. The CDR3 DNA reads as TGCGCCAGCAGCGCGACGGGACTAGCGGTCCAAGAGACCCAGTACTTC.

This clone was recorded a few times. The gene calls are TRBV6-5 and TRBJ1-1, with TRBD1 identical over 10 bases. CDR1 is MNHEY, CDR2 SVGAGI, per germline. The CDR3 extends over 14 amino acids. V lost 5 bases to trimming and J lost 3 bases; unmatched junction nucleotides: 3. As DNA, the CDR3 is TGTGCCAGCAGTCACGGACAGGGGGACACTGAAGCTTTCTTT. It translates to CASSHGQGDTEAFF.